Below are 25 T cell receptor beta chains sequenced from a single sample in a study of blood T cells in healthy people across ages. The second PCR ran roughly 7 to 12 cycles with a sample-barcoded 5' primer and J-beta primers. MiXCR, run by TCRdb on the 5' RACE reads, gives a single entry per CDR3 protein. This table has approximately 780,000 distinct CDR3 sequences, around 24% appearing once. The data were also submitted as part of a second study, on T cells of mothers and their children.

Input material: blood. These receptors all stem from a boy between 10 and 17 years old in good health.

J is TRBJ2-5 and V is TRBV5-1; no clear D. The CDR3 consists of 14 residues. V lost 0 bases and J 4 bases, leaving 10 bases between the germline ends. Per the germline V gene, CDR1 is SGHRS and CDR2 is YFSETQ. CDR3 loop: CASSLGKGRETQYF. DNA for the CDR3: TGCGCCAGCAGCTTGGGTAAGGGTCGAGAGACCCAGTACTTC.

This clonotype was seen only a few times. V and J are TRBV6-6 and TRBJ1-2; possible D gene TRBD1, 6 bases. The CDR3 consists of 14 residues. Germline V gives CDR1 MNHNY, CDR2 SVGAGI (reference sequence). Trimming removed 2 bases from V and 5 bases from J, with 12 bases in between. The CDR3 bases are TGTGCCAGCAGTTACCGGACAGTATCTTATGGCTACACCTTC. Residues: CASSYRTVSYGYTF.

This clonotype was seen a few times. CDR3 in DNA: TGTGCCAGCAGTGCTTTTTTGGGAGTGTTTTTT. Translating it yields CASSAFLGVFF. This chain joins TRBV2 and TRBJ1-4; D is ambiguous. Looked up from germline, CDR1 is SNHLY and CDR2 is FYNNEI. V lost 4 bases, J lost 15 bases, and 12 bases lay in between. This CDR3 has 11 residues.

V usage is TRBV11-2 and J usage is TRBJ2-3; D unclear. Trimming stripped 5 bases from V and 5 bases from J, with 11 bases between. Germline CDR1 is SGHAT and CDR2 is FQNNGV. CDR3 length equals 13 residues. This CDR3 is CASSPLAVDTQYF. CDR3 bases: TGTGCCAGCAGCCCCCTGGCGGTAGATACGCAGTATTTT.

This clonotype has just a few counts. Its ends do not fully match the called genes, so a read error is possible. V usage is TRBV2 and J usage is TRBJ1-4; the D gene is possibly TRBD1 (6 bases). Germline V gene lookup returns CDR1 SNHLY and CDR2 FYNNEI. The CDR3 has 16 amino acids. CDR3 sequence: CTSRGAPGRPNEKLFF. The CDR3 nucleotides read TGTACCAGCCGGGGGGCACCGGGACGGCCTAATGAAAAGCTGTTTTTT.

The chain has TRBV20-1 and TRBJ1-6; D gene uncertain. The CDR3 runs to 13 residues. The ends were cut back, 1 base at V and 3 bases at J, with 4 bases in the middle. Per germline, CDR1 DFQATT and CDR2 SNEGSKA (reference sequence). CDR3 nucleotides: TGCAGTGCTAGAGCTTACTATAATTCACCCCTCCACTTT. Translation gives CSARAYYNSPLHF.

This clonotype has just one count. No conserved phenylalanine or tryptophan ends this CDR3, so it is likely a read error. The chain recombines TRBV9 with TRBJ1-2, with D possibly matching TRBD1 (5 bases). CDR3 length: 15 amino acids. V shed 4 bases and J shed 6 bases, with 19 bases lying between them. Germline V gene data show CDR1 as SGDLS and CDR2 as YYNGEE. The CDR3 DNA reads TGTGCCAGCAGCCTCCGGGACGTGCAAAACCATGGCTACACCTTG. Protein product: CASSLRDVQNHGYTL.

The table lists this clonotype with a few counts. V and J are TRBV3-1 and TRBJ2-7; D is uncertain. Germline V gene data show CDR1 as LGHDT and CDR2 as YNNKEL (reference sequence). The CDR3 extends over 12 amino acids. V lost 1 base, J lost 9 bases, and 10 bases lay in between. The CDR3 spells CASSQADRAQYF. The CDR3 DNA reads TGTGCCAGCAGCCAAGCAGATAGAGCGCAGTACTTC.

The V gene is TRBV20-1, the J gene TRBJ2-1, with a tentative D call TRBD2 (5 bases). This CDR3 has 14 amino acids. V lost 6 bases to trimming and J lost 7 bases, with 19 bases between them. The germline CDR1 and CDR2 sequences are DFQATT and SNEGSKA (reference sequence). CDR3 DNA: TGCAGTGCCCGGACGGGGTCACCAAGGAATGAGCAGTTCTTC. Translated, it gives CSARTGSPRNEQFF.

The rearrangement links TRBV18 to TRBJ2-7; 10 nucleotides line up with TRBD2. This CDR3 comprises 15 residues. Germline CDR1 reads KGHSH; CDR2 reads LQKENI. V dropped 6 bases and J dropped 0; count of bases not matched to a gene: 5. The CDR3 region is CASSPGLADSYEQYF. The CDR3 region has the DNA TGTGCCAGCTCCCCCGGACTAGCGGACTCCTACGAGCAGTACTTC.

This clonotype was seen more than once but under ten times. The rearrangement joins TRBV27 to TRBJ2-3; 15 nucleotides match TRBD2. The V gene end was trimmed by 7 bases and the J gene end by 5 bases; junction bases not matched to a gene: 10. The CDR3 runs to 17 residues. Germline V gene sequence: CDR1 MNHEY, CDR2 SMNVEV (reference sequence). CDR3 nucleotides: TGTGCCAGCACCCGGACTAGCGGGGGGGCCCGTAAAGATACGCAGTATTTT. Residues: CASTRTSGGARKDTQYF.

This clonotype was detected only a few times. The V gene is TRBV5-1, the J gene TRBJ2-5; 7 positions match TRBD2. Gene TRBJ2-1 matches the end of the DNA better, so the J call may be wrong. The CDR3 contains 13 residues. CDR1 SGHRS and CDR2 YFSETQ come from the germline V gene. The CDR3 here is CASSWSGEDEQFF. DNA of the CDR3: TGCGCCAGCAGCTGGAGCGGGGAAGATGAGCAGTTCTTC.

V gene TRBV10-3 combines with J gene TRBJ2-1; D is possibly TRBD2 (6 bases). The V gene's germline CDR1 is ENHRY and CDR2 SYGVKD. This CDR3 spans 16 amino acids. Trimming took 0 bases from V and 0 from J, leaving 9 bases between them. CDR3 in DNA: TGTGCCATCAGTGAGTCGGCCGGGAGCTCCTACAATGAGCAGTTCTTC. As protein: CAISESAGSSYNEQFF.

This clonotype was observed a few times. The chain links TRBV7-9 to TRBJ2-1; 10 positions agree with TRBD1. CDR1 and CDR2 from the germline V gene are SEHNR and FQNEAQ (reference sequence). Unmatched junction bases numbered 11, after V lost 6 bases and J lost 9 bases. The CDR3 totals 15 residues. This CDR3 is CASSRLGTGEIEQFF. As DNA, the CDR3 is TGTGCCAGCAGTCGATTAGGGACAGGGGAAATTGAGCAGTTCTTC.

This chain links TRBV6-1 with TRBJ1-4; no definite D call. CDR3 size: 14 residues. Trimming cost V 3 bases and J 8 bases, with 13 bases left between them. Germline V gives CDR1 MNHNS, CDR2 SASEGT. CDR3: CASSEANAREKLFF. The CDR3, as DNA: TGTGCCAGCAGTGAGGCGAACGCCAGGGAAAAACTGTTTTTT.

This clonotype was counted a single time. The chain employs TRBV28 and TRBJ2-5, with 7 nucleotides matching TRBD1. The J call may be mistaken, given a closer DNA end match to TRBJ2-7. CDR1 is MDHEN and CDR2 is SYDVKM in the germline V gene. The CDR3 runs 16 residues. In nucleotides, the CDR3 is TGTGCCAGCAGTTCTCTCATGGGACAGACAGTCTACGAGCAGTACTTC. Protein: CASSSLMGQTVYEQYF.

This clonotype showed up just a few times. J is TRBJ2-5 and V is TRBV19, with D perhaps matching TRBD1 or TRBD2 (6 bases each). Deletions cut 1 base from V and 4 bases from J, with 16 bases between. Germline CDR1 is LNHDA and CDR2 is SQIVND (reference sequence). The CDR3 totals 16 residues. The CDR3 DNA follows: TGTGCCAGTAGTATAGCAGGAGGGGGGATTGCAGAGACCCAGTACTTC. It encodes CASSIAGGGIAETQYF.

The CDR3 DNA sequence: TGTGCCAGCATCAGGGGGGGAAACACCATATATTTT. Its protein product is CASIRGGNTIYF. The chain employs TRBV12-3 or TRBV12-4 and TRBJ1-3; 7 positions agree with TRBD1. This CDR3 is built from 12 residues. V was pared by 7 bases and J by 4 bases, with 1 base of the junction left unmatched.

The chain couples TRBV20-1 to TRBJ2-7; TRBD1 agrees at 9 bases. Unmatched junction bases numbered 13, after V lost 1 base and J lost 0 bases. Germline loops: CDR1 DFQATT, CDR2 SNEGSKA (reference sequence). CDR3 size: 18 residues. CDR3 DNA: TGCAGTGCTAGAGCCCCCCACGGACAGGGGCTGAGCTCCTACGAGCAGTACTTC. Translation gives CSARAPHGQGLSSYEQYF.

There are a few counts of this clonotype. The chain uses TRBV6-1 and TRBJ2-5; 7 nucleotides align to TRBD1. V lost 4 bases to trimming and J lost 0 bases; unmatched junction nucleotides: 2. The CDR3 is 14 residues long. Germline CDR1 is MNHNS and CDR2 is SASEGT. CDR3 sequence: CASSGDSNQETQYF. The CDR3 region has the DNA TGTGCCAGCAGTGGGGACAGTAACCAAGAGACCCAGTACTTC.

This clonotype was detected only a few times. The chain has TRBV13 and TRBJ1-6; possible D gene TRBD1, 5 bases. V lost 5 bases and J 7 bases, leaving 12 bases between the germline ends. Germline V gene data show CDR1 as PRHDT and CDR2 as FYEKMQ (reference sequence). The CDR3 runs 14 residues. CDR3: CASSPGRENSPLHF. The DNA of the CDR3 is TGTGCCAGCAGCCCGGGACGGGAGAATTCACCCCTCCACTTT.

The rearrangement uses TRBV7-9 and TRBJ2-5, with D possibly being TRBD2 (6 bases). Germline V gene sequence: CDR1 SEHNR, CDR2 FQNEAQ (reference sequence). The CDR3 runs to 15 residues. V was clipped by 5 bases and J by 3 bases, with 16 bases between them. CDR3: CASSPSGLGKETQYF. In DNA form, the CDR3 reads TGTGCCAGCAGCCCGTCGGGACTGGGGAAAGAGACCCAGTACTTC.

The chain combines TRBV4-1 with TRBJ1-5, with D unresolved. V lost 0 bases and J 6 bases, leaving 6 bases between the germline ends. CDR3 length: 13 amino acids. From germline, CDR1 is MGHRA and CDR2 YSYEKL. The CDR3 protein is CASSQERSQPQHF. DNA of the CDR3: TGCGCCAGCAGCCAAGAGAGGAGTCAGCCCCAGCATTTT.

This chain links TRBV6-6 with TRBJ2-5, with D unresolved. The end of the DNA is better explained by TRBJ2-1, so the J call may be wrong. The CDR3 runs 14 residues. Germline V CDR1 and CDR2: MNHNY, SVGAGI (reference sequence). In DNA form, the CDR3 reads TGTGCCAGCAGTTACTCAGGGCCGGGCAATGAGCAGTTCTTC. Its translation: CASSYSGPGNEQFF.

The chain has TRBV7-2 and TRBJ2-3; a possible D gene is TRBD2 (5 bases). V dropped 4 bases and J dropped 0 bases, with 8 bases sitting between them. Germline values: CDR1 SGHTA, CDR2 FQGNSA. This CDR3 has 14 amino acids. CDR3 DNA sequence: TGTGCCAGCAGCTCGCGGGCAAGCACAGATACGCAGTATTTT. It translates to CASSSRASTDTQYF.